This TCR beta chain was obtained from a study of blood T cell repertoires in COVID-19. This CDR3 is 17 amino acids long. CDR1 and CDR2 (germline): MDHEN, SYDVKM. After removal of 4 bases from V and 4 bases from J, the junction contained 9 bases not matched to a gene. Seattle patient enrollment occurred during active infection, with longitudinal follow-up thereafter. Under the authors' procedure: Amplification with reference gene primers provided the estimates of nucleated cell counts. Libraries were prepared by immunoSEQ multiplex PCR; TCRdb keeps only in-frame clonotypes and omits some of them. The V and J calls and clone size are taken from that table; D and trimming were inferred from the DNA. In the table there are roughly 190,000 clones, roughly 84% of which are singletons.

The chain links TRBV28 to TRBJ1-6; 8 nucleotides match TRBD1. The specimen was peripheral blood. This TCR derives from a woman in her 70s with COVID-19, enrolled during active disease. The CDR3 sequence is CASSSPGQGRYNSPLHF. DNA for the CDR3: TGTGCCAGCAGTTCTCCCGGACAGGGAAGGTATAATTCACCCCTCCACTTT.